A single sample gave rise to the 28 T cell receptor beta chains below, sequenced in a study of cytomegalovirus exposure and HLA in healthy donors. PCR amplification relied on 60 Vbeta primers (plus 13 Jbeta primers). Data came from immunoSEQ multiplex PCR; TCRdb stores just in-frame clones and leaves some out. Here the sample spans roughly 140,000 clones, around three quarters being singletons. Sequenced sample: PBMCs. The receptors were sampled from a man between 35 and 55 years old in good health and CMV-seropositive.

The chain employs TRBV7-9 and TRBJ2-1; the D gene is possibly TRBD1 (6 bases). This CDR3 spans 14 amino acids. Germline V CDR1 and CDR2: SEHNR, FQNEAQ (reference sequence). V lost 1 base, J lost 8 bases, and 12 bases lay in between. Here the CDR3 reads CASSLEQGIHEQFF. The DNA for the CDR3 is TGTGCCAGCAGCTTAGAACAGGGAATTCATGAGCAGTTCTTC.

This sequence joins TRBV2 and TRBJ2-1, with 13 bases matching TRBD2. Germline V gene data show CDR1 as SNHLY and CDR2 as FYNNEI. The junction had 6 bases not matched to a gene; V was cut back by 0 bases and J by 7 bases. The CDR3 contains 17 residues. Here the CDR3 reads CASSEARLAGGVNEQFF. CDR3 sequence (DNA): TGTGCCAGCAGTGAAGCTAGACTAGCGGGAGGCGTAAATGAGCAGTTCTTC.

The chain links TRBV7-9 to TRBJ1-2; TRBD1 aligns across 7 bases. The CDR3 covers 13 residues. The germline gives CDR1 SEHNR, CDR2 FQNEAQ (reference sequence). Trimming cost V 5 bases and J 3 bases; bases outside gene matches: 3. CDR3 loop: CASSQGQYYGYTF. CDR3 DNA: TGTGCCAGCAGCCAGGGACAGTACTATGGCTACACCTTC. Full variable domain (remainder filled in from reference TRBV7-9 and TRBJ1-2): DTGVSQNPRHKITKRGQNVTFRCDPISEHNRLYWYRQTLGQGPEFLTYFQNEAQLEKSRLLSDRFSAERPKGSFSTLEIQRTEQGDSAMYLCASSQGQYYGYTFGSGTRLTVV.

The rearrangement links TRBV11-2 to TRBJ2-3; 11 nucleotides align to TRBD2. V trimming: 1 base; J trimming: 5 bases; junction bases outside the gene matches: 11. The CDR3 length is 18 residues. CDR1 SGHAT and CDR2 FQNNGV come from the germline V gene. The CDR3 DNA follows: TGTGCCAGCAGCTTAGTGGGTAGCGGGGGGGCCGCTGTAGATACGCAGTATTTT. Residues: CASSLVGSGGAAVDTQYF.

The chain is built from TRBV18 and TRBJ2-7; 7 bases match TRBD1. The V gene end was trimmed by 4 bases and the J gene end by 2 bases; junction bases not matched to a gene: 5. The CDR3 has 14 amino acids. Germline loops: CDR1 KGHSH, CDR2 LQKENI. This CDR3 is CASSLGTVTYEQYF. The CDR3 DNA reads TGTGCCAGCTCACTTGGGACAGTAACCTACGAGCAGTACTTC.

This chain uses TRBV12-5 with TRBJ1-2; possible D gene TRBD1, 5 bases. Trimming took 2 bases from V and 6 from J, leaving 13 bases between them. CDR3 size: 14 residues. Germline V CDR1 and CDR2: LGHNT, FRNRAP. The CDR3 protein is CASGLSGGGDGYTF. Here the CDR3 DNA reads TGTGCTAGTGGTTTGAGCGGGGGAGGGGATGGCTACACCTTC.

The chain joins TRBV30 to TRBJ1-2; D possibly corresponds to TRBD1 (6 bases). Germline lookup yields CDR1 GTSNPN and CDR2 SVGIG (reference sequence). V lost 8 bases to trimming and J lost 5 bases, with 18 bases between them. The CDR3 consists of 13 residues. DNA of the CDR3: TGTGCCGGCACAGGCGGGGGGCGATATGGCTACACCTTC. Its protein product is CAGTGGGRYGYTF.

This chain joins TRBV25-1 and TRBJ1-4; D gene ambiguous. The CDR3 contains 15 residues. The germline V gene has CDR1 MGHDK and CDR2 SYGVNS. Trimming removed 3 bases from V and 2 bases from J, with 10 bases in between. In DNA form, the CDR3 reads TGTGCCAGCAGTGATCGCAGTCTTACTAATGAAAAACTGTTTTTT. Translation: CASSDRSLTNEKLFF.

This chain uses TRBV19 with TRBJ1-1; TRBD1 agrees at 7 bases. This CDR3 comprises 15 residues. The junction had 12 bases not matched to a gene; V was cut back by 4 bases and J by 7 bases. CDR1 and CDR2 (germline): LNHDA, SQIVND (reference sequence). DNA for the CDR3: TGTGCCAGTAGTAAAGGACAGGCCGGCGGGCTTGAAGCTTTCTTT. This codes for CASSKGQAGGLEAFF.

This chain uses TRBV10-3 with TRBJ2-7; D is unresolved. Trimming pared 6 bases from V and 5 bases from J, leaving 17 bases between. There are 14 residues in the CDR3. In germline, CDR1 is ENHRY, CDR2 SYGVKD. CDR3 residues: CAISHGLPADEQYF. CDR3 sequence (DNA): TGTGCCATCAGCCACGGCCTCCCGGCGGACGAGCAGTACTTC.

The V call is TRBV7-9, the J call TRBJ2-7, with 7 bases lining up with TRBD1. V lost 1 base and J lost 4; bases outside the gene matches: 1. CDR1 and CDR2 from the germline V gene are SEHNR and FQNEAQ (reference sequence). The CDR3 covers 13 residues. The CDR3 DNA is TGTGCCAGCAGCTTAGGGGACAGATACGAGCAGTACTTC. Translation: CASSLGDRYEQYF.

The chain is built from TRBV7-9 and TRBJ2-1, with 8 bases aligning to TRBD1. The CDR3 spans 16 residues. The J segment lost 7 bases and the V segment lost 1 base, leaving 9 bases of the junction unmatched. From germline, CDR1 is SEHNR and CDR2 FQNEAQ (reference sequence). CDR3 protein: CASSLVVTGERNEQFF. The CDR3 DNA follows: TGTGCCAGCAGCTTAGTTGTGACAGGGGAGCGGAATGAGCAGTTCTTC.

The V gene is TRBV7-9, the J gene TRBJ2-7; 7 nucleotides align to TRBD2. The V gene's germline CDR1 is SEHNR and CDR2 FQNEAQ (reference sequence). The CDR3 contains 14 residues. Trimming took 3 bases from V and 5 from J; bases not matched to a gene: 7. CDR3 DNA sequence: TGTGCCAGCAGCTTCCCGGGACTAAAGCACGAGCAGTACTTC. Its protein is CASSFPGLKHEQYF.

The J gene is TRBJ2-5, the V gene TRBV2; TRBD2 matches 12 bases. Germline CDR1 and CDR2: SNHLY and FYNNEI. This CDR3 comprises 15 residues. With 8 bases clipped from V and 5 bases from J, the junction kept 9 bases outside the gene matches. CDR3 bases: TGTGCCAGCGGGGACCTTGGACTAGCGGGGGAGACCCAGTACTTC. Its translation is CASGDLGLAGETQYF.

The CDR3 nucleotides are TGTGCCAGTAGCCTGGGACAGAGTTTCTACAATGAGCAGTTCTTC. It encodes CASSLGQSFYNEQFF. V is TRBV19 and J is TRBJ2-1; 7 bases fit TRBD1. CDR3 length: 15 residues. The J segment lost 3 bases and the V segment lost 6 bases, leaving 8 bases of the junction unmatched. The germline V gene encodes CDR1 LNHDA and CDR2 SQIVND (reference sequence).

The chain is built from TRBV19 and TRBJ2-7, with D hard to call. V gave up 5 bases and J gave up 7 bases, with 18 bases separating them. The CDR3 length is 14 residues. The V gene's germline CDR1 is LNHDA and CDR2 SQIVND (reference sequence). The CDR3 sequence: CASSSPGVGPEQYF. The CDR3 DNA follows: TGTGCCAGTAGTTCTCCGGGTGTCGGTCCAGAGCAGTACTTC.

The J gene is TRBJ2-1, the V gene TRBV11-3, with TRBD1 matching 8 bases. This CDR3 spans 14 amino acids. Germline-derived CDR1 and CDR2 are SGHNT and YENEEA. The J segment lost 10 bases and the V segment lost 2 bases, leaving 7 bases of the junction unmatched. Here the CDR3 reads CASSLNQGAIEQFF. The CDR3 DNA reads TGTGCCAGCAGCTTAAACCAGGGGGCCATAGAGCAGTTCTTC. The full variable domain, rest sourced from reference TRBV11-3 and TRBJ2-1, is EAGVVQSPRYKIIEKKQPVAFWCNPISGHNTLYWYLQNLGQGPELLIRYENEEAVDDSQLPKDRFSAERLKGVDSTLKIQPAELGDSAVYLCASSLNQGAIEQFFGPGTRLTVL.

The chain employs TRBV6-6 and TRBJ1-5; TRBD1 is a possible D gene (5 bases). V lost 6 bases and J 8 bases, leaving 11 bases between the germline ends. This CDR3 contains 12 residues. The germline gives CDR1 MNHNY, CDR2 SVGAGI (reference sequence). CDR3 loop: CASSRQFEPQHF. The CDR3 nucleotides are TGTGCCAGCAGCCGACAGTTTGAGCCCCAGCATTTT.

This chain joins TRBV4-3 and TRBJ2-3, with TRBD2 identical over 14 bases. Germline V gene lookup returns CDR1 LGHNA and CDR2 YSLEER. This CDR3 spans 22 amino acids. The junction had 15 bases not matched to a gene; V was cut back by 1 base and J by 0 bases. The CDR3 DNA reads as TGCGCCAGCAGCCAAGTTTTTGTCGGACTAGCGGGAGGATCCGGCAGCACAGATACGCAGTATTTT. Translation gives CASSQVFVGLAGGSGSTDTQYF.

J is TRBJ1-1 and V is TRBV11-2, with TRBD1 matching 9 bases. The CDR3 spans 14 residues. The germline gives CDR1 SGHAT, CDR2 FQNNGV. Losses at the gene ends were 6 bases for V and 8 bases for J; bases not matched to a gene: 10. CDR3 sequence: CASSLQGALTEAFF. In DNA, the CDR3 is TGTGCCAGCAGTTTACAGGGGGCCCTCACCGAAGCTTTCTTT. Based on the CDR3 plus reference TRBV11-2 and TRBJ1-1, the full variable domain is EAGVAQSPRYKIIEKRQSVAFWCNPISGHATLYWYQQILGQGPKLLIQFQNNGVVDDSQLPKDRFSAERLKGVDSTLKIQPAKLEDSAVYLCASSLQGALTEAFFGQGTRLTVV.

The chain is built from TRBV6-5 and TRBJ1-2; no definite D call. The germline V gene has CDR1 MNHEY and CDR2 SVGAGI. Trimming took 2 bases from V and 3 from J, leaving 7 bases between them. The CDR3 is 13 amino acids. CDR3 sequence (DNA): TGTGCCAGCAGTTACGTACAAGACTATGGCTACACCTTC. It is translated as CASSYVQDYGYTF.

CDR3 sequence reads: CASSVSGTGIYEQYF. The CDR3 region has the DNA TGTGCCAGCAGCGTGAGCGGGACAGGGATCTACGAGCAGTACTTC. The rearrangement uses TRBV9 and TRBJ2-7, with 9 positions matching TRBD1. In germline, CDR1 is SGDLS, CDR2 YYNGEE. J gave up 3 bases and V 2 bases, and 6 bases lay outside the gene matches. The CDR3 covers 15 residues.

The rearrangement uses TRBV7-8 and TRBJ2-1; 14 bases align to TRBD2. This CDR3 region has 17 residues. In germline, CDR1 is SGHVS, CDR2 FQNEAQ. The V and J ends lost 3 bases and 7 bases, in that order; junction bases with no gene match: 8. The DNA of the CDR3 is TGTGCCAGCAGCTTGCCCCGGACTAGCGGGGGGAGAAATGAGCAGTTCTTC. It codes for CASSLPRTSGGRNEQFF.

The V call is TRBV11-2, the J call TRBJ2-2; D gene ambiguous. Deletions cut 5 bases from V and 1 base from J, with 20 bases between. The CDR3 extends over 18 amino acids. The V gene's germline CDR1 is SGHAT and CDR2 FQNNGV. The CDR3 loop reads CASSPRIRGGQNTGELFF. The CDR3 DNA follows: TGTGCCAGCAGCCCCCGAATAAGAGGCGGCCAGAACACCGGGGAGCTGTTTTTT. Full variable domain (remainder filled in from reference TRBV11-2 and TRBJ2-2): EAGVAQSPRYKIIEKRQSVAFWCNPISGHATLYWYQQILGQGPKLLIQFQNNGVVDDSQLPKDRFSAERLKGVDSTLKIQPAKLEDSAVYLCASSPRIRGGQNTGELFFGEGSRLTVL.

The V call is TRBV7-2, the J call TRBJ2-7; 7 bases match TRBD1. The germline V gene encodes CDR1 SGHTA and CDR2 FQGNSA. CDR3 size: 14 residues. The V and J ends lost 5 bases and 0 bases, in that order; junction bases with no gene match: 4. CDR3 coding DNA: TGTGCCAGCAGCGGAGACAGGGACTCCTACGAGCAGTACTTC. Protein product: CASSGDRDSYEQYF.

This chain links TRBV7-2 with TRBJ1-1; D remains ambiguous. The CDR3 is 13 residues long. Germline V gene sequence: CDR1 SGHTA, CDR2 FQGNSA. V was cut by 5 bases and J by 1 base, with 8 bases left in between. CDR3 coding DNA: TGTGCCAGCAGCCTAGATCAGAACACTGAAGCTTTCTTT. Translating it yields CASSLDQNTEAFF. The full variable domain, rest sourced from reference TRBV7-2 and TRBJ1-1, is GAGVSQSPSNKVTEKGKDVELRCDPISGHTALYWYRQSLGQGLEFLIYFQGNSAPDKSGLPSDRFSAERTGGSVSTLTIQRTQQEDSAVYLCASSLDQNTEAFFGQGTRLTVV.

The V gene is TRBV19, the J gene TRBJ2-7; 7 nucleotides agree with TRBD1. Germline CDR1 and CDR2: LNHDA and SQIVND (reference sequence). The CDR3 extends over 15 amino acids. With 6 bases clipped from V and 3 bases from J, the junction kept 11 bases outside the gene matches. The CDR3: CASSRRTGAHYEQYF. DNA of the CDR3: TGTGCCAGTAGCCGGCGAACAGGGGCCCACTACGAGCAGTACTTC.

The chain is built from TRBV4-2 and TRBJ2-7, with D possibly TRBD2 on 6 matching bases. Trimming took off 1 base at V and 0 bases at J, with 10 bases between the two ends. CDR1 is LGHNA and CDR2 is YNFKEQ in the germline V gene. The CDR3 is 15 residues long. This CDR3 reads CASSQGVAASYEQYF. The CDR3 region has the DNA TGTGCCAGCAGCCAAGGGGTAGCGGCCTCCTACGAGCAGTACTTC.